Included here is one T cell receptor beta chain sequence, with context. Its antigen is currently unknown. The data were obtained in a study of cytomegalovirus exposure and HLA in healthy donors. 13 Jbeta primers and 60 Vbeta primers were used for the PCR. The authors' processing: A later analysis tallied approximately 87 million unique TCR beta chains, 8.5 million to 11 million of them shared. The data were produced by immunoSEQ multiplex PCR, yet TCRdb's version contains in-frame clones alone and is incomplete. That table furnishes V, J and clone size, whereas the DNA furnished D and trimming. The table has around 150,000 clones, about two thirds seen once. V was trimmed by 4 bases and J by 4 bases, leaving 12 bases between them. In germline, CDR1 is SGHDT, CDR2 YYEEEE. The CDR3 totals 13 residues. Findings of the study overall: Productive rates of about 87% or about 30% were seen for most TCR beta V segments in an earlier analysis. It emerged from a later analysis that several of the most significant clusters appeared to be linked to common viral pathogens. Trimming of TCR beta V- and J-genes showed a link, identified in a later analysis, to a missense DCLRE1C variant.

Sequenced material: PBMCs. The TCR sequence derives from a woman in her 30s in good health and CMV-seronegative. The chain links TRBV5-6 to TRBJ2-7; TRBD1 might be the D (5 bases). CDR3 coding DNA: TGTGCCAGCAGCGTTCAACAGGCGTACGAGCAGTACTTC. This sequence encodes CASSVQQAYEQYF.